This T cell receptor (beta chain) appears in the sequencing data of a study of blood T cell repertoires in COVID-19. The V gene lost 4 bases and the J gene lost 2 bases, with 11 bases spanning the gap. The germline CDR1 and CDR2 sequences are SGHNT and YYREEE (reference sequence). The CDR3 loop spans 14 amino acids. Participants had their cohort set by participant-reported clinical history. Data came from immunoSEQ multiplex PCR; TCRdb stores just in-frame clones and leaves some out. In the table there are some 240,000 clones, 75% to 90% of which are singletons. This rearrangement joins TRBV5-4 to TRBJ2-3; maybe TRBD2 (6 bases). The TCR originated in a woman between 35 and 50 years old with acute COVID-19. Sequenced: PBMCs or T cells enriched from blood (not recorded which). The CDR3 loop is CASSITSNTDTQYF. The CDR3 nucleotides read TGTGCCAGCAGCATCACTAGCAACACAGATACGCAGTATTTT.